A single sample gave rise to the 31 T cell receptor beta chains below, sequenced in a study of cytomegalovirus exposure and HLA in healthy donors. 60 Vbeta and 13 Jbeta primers were used in PCR. TCRdb's table, derived via immunoSEQ multiplex PCR, lists solely in-frame clones and lacks some. This sample yields roughly 120,000 clones, of which roughly four fifths are seen a single time; about a fifth belongs to the top ten. Sequenced input: PBMCs. These receptors were taken from a young man in good health and CMV-seropositive.

The CDR3 reads CSVHEGGNQPQHF. The CDR3, as DNA: TGCAGCGTTCATGAGGGTGGCAATCAGCCCCAGCATTTT. The rearrangement uses TRBV29-1 and TRBJ1-5; no clear D gene. Germline values: CDR1 SQVTM, CDR2 ANQGSEA. V was trimmed by 5 bases and J by 2 bases, leaving 10 bases between them. The CDR3 has 13 residues.

To note about this clone: Other DNA sequences from this sample encode an identical CDR3 as well. The rearrangement joins TRBV10-3 to TRBJ1-5; 8 nucleotides line up with TRBD1. The V gene's germline CDR1 is ENHRY and CDR2 SYGVKD. Trimming removed 6 bases from V and 2 bases from J; junction bases left unmatched: 0. This CDR3 is 13 amino acids long. In DNA, the CDR3 is TGTGCCATCAGGGACAGGGGCAATCAGCCCCAGCATTTT. It encodes CAIRDRGNQPQHF.

The chain recombines TRBV6-1 with TRBJ2-1; 9 bases are shared with TRBD1. This CDR3 is built from 15 residues. The germline CDR1 and CDR2 sequences are MNHNS and SASEGT. After removal of 6 bases from V and 7 bases from J, the junction contained 10 bases not matched to a gene. This chain's CDR3 is CASRPTGGSRNEQFF. The DNA for the CDR3 is TGTGCCAGCAGACCTACAGGGGGCTCGAGGAATGAGCAGTTCTTC.

The chain joins TRBV14 to TRBJ1-4; a possible D gene is TRBD1 (6 bases). Germline CDR1 and CDR2: SGHDN and FVKESK. V dropped 0 bases and J dropped 7 bases, with 12 bases sitting between them. This CDR3 has 15 residues. CDR3 nucleotides: TGTGCCAGCAGCCAAGACGCGGGGGGCCGTGAAAAACTGTTTTTT. This codes for CASSQDAGGREKLFF.

This rearrangement joins TRBV19 to TRBJ2-6, with 7 positions matching TRBD1. Germline assignment: CDR1 LNHDA and CDR2 SQIVND (reference sequence). After removal of 5 bases from V and 0 bases from J, the junction contained 7 bases not matched to a gene. The CDR3 extends over 17 amino acids. The CDR3 sequence is CASSRDSLFSGANVLTF. CDR3 sequence (DNA): TGTGCCAGTAGTCGGGACAGTCTTTTCTCTGGGGCCAACGTCCTGACTTTC.

In DNA form, the CDR3 reads TGTGCCAGCAGCCGCATGGAGGGCACTGAGCAGTTCTTC. Amino acids: CASSRMEGTEQFF. The chain has TRBV7-2 and TRBJ2-1; D is perhaps TRBD2 (6 bases). The germline V and J ends were trimmed by 5 bases and 9 bases, with 14 bases remaining between them. The germline CDR1 and CDR2 sequences are SGHTA and FQGNSA. The CDR3 runs to 13 residues.

The chain carries TRBV19 and TRBJ1-5, with 7 bases that match TRBD1. The CDR3 extends over 12 amino acids. Germline values: CDR1 LNHDA, CDR2 SQIVND (reference sequence). The ends lost 8 bases at V and 8 bases at J; junction bases unmatched: 6. The CDR3 DNA reads as TGTGCCAGTGAGGACAGGTCGAAGCCCCAGCATTTT. It specifies CASEDRSKPQHF.

The chain joins TRBV5-1 to TRBJ2-1; 8 bases are shared with TRBD2. The CDR3 contains 19 residues. Germline assignment: CDR1 SGHRS and CDR2 YFSETQ. The J segment lost 1 base and the V segment lost 3 bases, leaving 15 bases of the junction unmatched. As DNA, the CDR3 is TGCGCCAGCAGCTCCCGCAATAAGGTTAGCGGGGTATCCTACAATGAGCAGTTCTTC. Its protein is CASSSRNKVSGVSYNEQFF. Complete variable domain (other parts from reference TRBV5-1 and TRBJ2-1): KAGVTQTPRYLIKTRGQQVTLSCSPISGHRSVSWYQQTPGQGLQFLFEYFSETQRNKGNFPGRFSGRQFSNSRSEMNVSTLELGDSALYLCASSSRNKVSGVSYNEQFFGPGTRLTVL.

The chain joins TRBV5-4 to TRBJ1-1, with a weak D call TRBD1 (5 bases). Trimming shortened V by 0 bases and J by 3 bases, and 15 bases separated the two germline ends. Per the germline V gene, CDR1 is SGHNT and CDR2 is YYREEE (reference sequence). The CDR3 is 16 amino acids. Here the CDR3 DNA reads TGTGCCAGCAGCTTGGCCCGAACAGGTTGGGACACTGAAGCTTTCTTT. As protein: CASSLARTGWDTEAFF.

V gene TRBV5-1 combines with J gene TRBJ2-1; 9 positions agree with TRBD2. With 0 bases clipped from V and 4 bases from J, the junction kept 5 bases outside the gene matches. Germline V gene data show CDR1 as SGHRS and CDR2 as YFSETQ. The length of the CDR3 is 16 residues. CDR3 sequence: CASSLAWTSEYNEQFF. The CDR3, as DNA: TGCGCCAGCAGCTTGGCCTGGACTAGCGAATACAATGAGCAGTTCTTC.

This rearrangement joins TRBV11-2 to TRBJ2-4; D may be TRBD1 (5 bases). The CDR3 totals 17 residues. V lost 1 base, J lost 0 bases, and 13 bases lay in between. Germline CDR1 SGHAT, CDR2 FQNNGV. The CDR3 loop reads CASSLVGQGLAKNIQYF. CDR3 in DNA: TGTGCCAGCAGCTTAGTGGGGCAGGGATTAGCCAAAAACATTCAGTACTTC.

The rearrangement uses TRBV5-1 and TRBJ2-2, with TRBD2 as a possible D gene (6 bases). Germline V gives CDR1 SGHRS, CDR2 YFSETQ. Deletions cut 5 bases from V and 10 bases from J, with 9 bases between. The CDR3 runs to 11 residues. DNA for the CDR3: TGCGCCAGCAGACTAGCAGCGGAGCTGTTTTTT. Translating gives CASRLAAELFF.

V gene TRBV5-5 combines with J gene TRBJ1-1; D is possibly TRBD1 (6 bases). V was shortened by 2 bases and J by 0 bases, with 20 bases between the two germline ends. Per germline, CDR1 SGHKS and CDR2 YYEKEE (reference sequence). CDR3 length: 18 residues. CDR3 in DNA: TGTGCCAGCAGCTTTTTTCGGGTGGGACAAGCCCTGAACACTGAAGCTTTCTTT. This translates into CASSFFRVGQALNTEAFF. The whole variable domain, filled in from reference TRBV5-5 and TRBJ1-1, reads DAGVTQSPTHLIKTRGQQVTLRCSPISGHKSVSWYQQVLGQGPQFIFQYYEKEERGRGNFPDRFSARQFPNYSSELNVNALLLGDSALYLCASSFFRVGQALNTEAFFGQGTRLTVV.

This clone was seen a handful of times. The chain has TRBV1 and TRBJ2-7; TRBD2 reflects the table's D call only, with no check against the DNA. TRBV1 is annotated as a pseudogene. The CDR3 sequence is 18 residues long. CDR3 nucleotides: TGCACCAGCAGCCAAGTCCCGGGGCTAGCGGGAGGTCCCTACGAGCAGTACGTC. It is translated as CTSSQVPGLAGGPYEQYV.

The rearrangement links TRBV5-1 to TRBJ2-2; D ambiguous. Deletions cut 5 bases from V and 2 bases from J, with 10 bases between. The CDR3 loop spans 14 amino acids. The V gene's germline CDR1 is SGHRS and CDR2 YFSETQ. The DNA for the CDR3 is TGCGCCAGCAGAGGAAGCGAAAACACCGGGGAGCTGTTTTTT. Translation: CASRGSENTGELFF. Full variable domain (remainder filled in from reference TRBV5-1 and TRBJ2-2): KAGVTQTPRYLIKTRGQQVTLSCSPISGHRSVSWYQQTPGQGLQFLFEYFSETQRNKGNFPGRFSGRQFSNSRSEMNVSTLELGDSALYLCASRGSENTGELFFGEGSRLTVL.

This clone was recorded once. The chain couples TRBV9 to TRBJ2-1, with D unclear. V gave up 0 bases and J gave up 7 bases, with 17 bases separating them. The germline CDR1 and CDR2 sequences are SGDLS and YYNGEE. The CDR3 sequence is 16 residues long. The CDR3 is CASSVGPTIGGNEQFF. In nucleotides, the CDR3 is TGTGCCAGCAGCGTAGGCCCCACGATCGGCGGTAATGAGCAGTTCTTC.

The chain couples TRBV5-6 to TRBJ2-3; 14 bases are shared with TRBD2. CDR3 size: 19 residues. V shed 2 bases and J 1 base; nucleotides not matched to a gene: 9. Germline CDR1 reads SGHDT; CDR2 reads YYEEEE. CDR3 in amino acids: CASSFTGTSGSTGTDTQYF. As DNA, the CDR3 is TGTGCCAGCAGCTTTACCGGGACTAGCGGGAGCACGGGCACAGATACGCAGTATTTT.

This clone has a single count. V is TRBV2 and J is TRBJ1-2, with 7 bases lining up with TRBD1. Germline V lookup: CDR1 SNHLY, CDR2 FYNNEI. The CDR3 loop spans 13 amino acids. V was pared by 11 bases and J by 0 bases, with 6 bases of the junction left unmatched. The CDR3 coding sequence is TGTGCCGGACGAGGGGGCCCTAACTATGGCTACACCTTC. It codes for CAGRGGPNYGYTF.

The chain has TRBV6-1 and TRBJ2-3, with D tentatively TRBD1 (5 bases). The CDR3 runs to 12 residues. From germline, CDR1 is MNHNS and CDR2 SASEGT. V was pared by 4 bases and J by 7 bases, with 9 bases between. CDR3 in amino acids: CASSGWGYTQYF. CDR3 sequence (DNA): TGTGCCAGCAGTGGGTGGGGCTATACGCAGTATTTT.

This clone was observed a single time. This chain uses TRBV7-2 with TRBJ1-1; tentative D call: TRBD1 (6 bases). CDR1 and CDR2 (germline): SGHTA, FQGNSA. Between the trimmed V and J ends, which lost 1 base and 3 bases, there was a span of 9 bases. CDR3 size: 14 residues. The CDR3 sequence: CASSLDRADTEAFF. In nucleotides, the CDR3 is TGTGCCAGCAGCTTAGACAGGGCGGACACTGAAGCTTTCTTT.

The chain is built from TRBV5-6 and TRBJ1-1; 9 bases match TRBD1. This CDR3 is 14 amino acids long. Germline-derived CDR1 and CDR2 are SGHDT and YYEEEE. Germline trimming cut 0 bases from V and 5 bases from J; bases unmatched to any gene: 2. CDR3 DNA: TGTGCCAGCAGCTTGGGGACAGGGGTTACTGAAGCTTTCTTT. It specifies CASSLGTGVTEAFF.

The V call is TRBV2, the J call TRBJ2-5, with TRBD1 matching 9 bases. The germline CDR1 and CDR2 sequences are SNHLY and FYNNEI. Trimming at V came to 8 bases and at J to 5 bases, leaving 18 bases not matched to a gene. The CDR3 loop spans 17 amino acids. The CDR3 bases are TGTGCCAGCGGACGGAGCTCGACCGGGACAGGGAGGGAGACCCAGTACTTC. This gives the protein CASGRSSTGTGRETQYF. Full variable domain (rest looked up from reference TRBV2 and TRBJ2-5): EPEVTQTPSHQVTQMGQEVILRCVPISNHLYFYWYRQILGQKVEFLVSFYNNEISEKSEIFDDQFSVERPDGSNFTLKIRSTKLEDSAMYFCASGRSSTGTGRETQYFGPGTRLLVL.

V gene TRBV28 combines with J gene TRBJ2-5; 7 bases agree with TRBD1. The CDR3 has 14 residues. Germline trimming cut 6 bases from V and 11 bases from J; bases unmatched to any gene: 15. Looked up from germline, CDR1 is MDHEN and CDR2 is SYDVKM. CDR3 DNA sequence: TGTGCCAGCAGCTCCCGGCAGGGGGATAGTGGGCAGTACTTC. As protein: CASSSRQGDSGQYF.

This clone has more than one count but fewer than ten. This chain links TRBV6-5 with TRBJ2-1, with 9 bases identical to TRBD2. This CDR3 contains 15 residues. The V and J ends lost 8 bases and 7 bases, in that order; junction bases with no gene match: 12. Germline lookup yields CDR1 MNHEY and CDR2 SVGAGI. The DNA of the CDR3 is TGTGCCAGCCGTTTAGCGGGGGAGGTCGGGAATGAGCAGTTCTTC. Translating gives CASRLAGEVGNEQFF.

The chain is built from TRBV10-3 and TRBJ2-2, with TRBD1 matching 7 bases. With 5 bases clipped from V and 5 bases from J, the junction kept 5 bases outside the gene matches. The CDR3 has 14 residues. Germline CDR1 and CDR2: ENHRY and SYGVKD. CDR3 amino acids: CAISRQGRTGELFF. The CDR3 nucleotides read TGTGCCATCAGTAGACAGGGTCGGACCGGGGAGCTGTTTTTT.

This clone was found a few times. This sequence joins TRBV7-9 and TRBJ1-6, with TRBD1 matching 10 bases. Trimming removed 5 bases from V and 10 bases from J; junction bases left unmatched: 8. The CDR3 extends over 15 amino acids. Per the germline V gene, CDR1 is SEHNR and CDR2 is FQNEAQ (reference sequence). Here the CDR3 reads CASSTEAGQGSPLHF. For the CDR3, the DNA is TGTGCCAGCAGCACGGAGGCGGGACAGGGGTCACCCCTCCACTTT.

The chain carries TRBV30 and TRBJ2-7, with D possibly TRBD2 on 6 matching bases. The CDR3 loop spans 12 amino acids. Germline CDR1 is GTSNPN and CDR2 is SVGIG (reference sequence). V was trimmed by 3 bases and J by 10 bases, leaving 16 bases between them. CDR3 sequence (DNA): TGTGCCTGGAGCGCCATCGGGACTCCACAGTACTTC. Translation gives CAWSAIGTPQYF.

In its sample, this clone was seen once. The chain recombines TRBV19 with TRBJ1-5; TRBD1 matches 10 bases. The germline gives CDR1 LNHDA, CDR2 SQIVND (reference sequence). The CDR3 length is 20 residues. J was trimmed by 3 bases and V by 5 bases; bases with no gene match: 19. CDR3 coding DNA: TGTGCCAGTAGTCGATCCCGACAGGGGGCCTATTGGTGGGACAATCAGCCCCAGCATTTT. Its translation: CASSRSRQGAYWWDNQPQHF. The entire variable domain, with the rest obtained from reference TRBV19 and TRBJ1-5, is as follows: DGGITQSPKYLFRKEGQNVTLSCEQNLNHDAMYWYRQDPGQGLRLIYYSQIVNDFQKGDIAEGYSVSREKKESFPLTVTSAQKNPTAFYLCASSRSRQGAYWWDNQPQHFGDGTRLSIL.

The rearrangement uses TRBV10-1 and TRBJ1-6; possible D gene TRBD1, 6 bases. CDR1 and CDR2 from the germline V gene are WNHNN and SYGVQD (reference sequence). The CDR3 is 14 residues long. V lost 1 base and J lost 10, with 11 bases in between. In nucleotides, the CDR3 is TGCGCCAGCAGTGAGTACAGGGAAGGATCACCCCTCCACTTT. It yields the protein CASSEYREGSPLHF.

This clone was seen only a few times. The J gene is TRBJ1-4, the V gene TRBV10-3; a possible D gene is TRBD1 (6 bases). The germline V and J ends were trimmed by 5 bases and 0 bases, with 10 bases remaining between them. CDR1 is ENHRY and CDR2 is SYGVKD in the germline V gene. There are 15 residues in the CDR3. The DNA of the CDR3 is TGTGCCATCAGTCGAACAGGGACAACTAATGAAAAACTGTTTTTT. This gives the protein CAISRTGTTNEKLFF.

Turning to this clone: The junction does not match germline at one end; this may be a read error. The CDR3 DNA is TGTGCCAGCAGTTCGGGACTAGCGGGGGGCCGCTACGTCTTC. Encoded protein: CASSSGLAGGRYVF. The chain joins TRBV27 to TRBJ2-1, with 15 positions matching TRBD2. This CDR3 is 14 amino acids long. Germline CDR1 reads MNHEY; CDR2 reads SMNVEV (reference sequence).